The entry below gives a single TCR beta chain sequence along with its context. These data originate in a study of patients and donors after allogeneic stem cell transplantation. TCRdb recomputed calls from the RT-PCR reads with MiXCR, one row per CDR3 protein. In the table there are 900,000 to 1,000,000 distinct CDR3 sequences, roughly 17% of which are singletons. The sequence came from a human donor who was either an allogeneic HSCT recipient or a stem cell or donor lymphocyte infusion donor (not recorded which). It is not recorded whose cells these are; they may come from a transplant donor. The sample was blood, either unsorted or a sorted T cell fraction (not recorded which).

The CDR3 nucleotides read TGTGCCAGCAGTCACACCACCGGGACGACAAGCTCCTACAATGAGCAGTTCTTC. It codes for CASSHTTGTTSSYNEQFF. V gene TRBV6-2 or TRBV6-3 combines with J gene TRBJ2-1; D is possibly TRBD1 or TRBD2 (5 bases each). The CDR3 covers 18 residues. Germline V gene data show CDR1 as MNHEY and CDR2 as SVGEGT. The V end lost 5 bases, the J end lost 0 bases, and 20 bases lay between the germline ends.